The rows below give T cell receptor beta chains drawn from one sample of a study of early T cells in non-severe SARS-CoV-2 infection. TCRdb re-called the 5' RACE reads through MiXCR, storing one row per CDR3 protein. The sample yields about 83,000 distinct CDR3 sequences, roughly 15% seen once. Material for sequencing was whole blood. These receptors were collected from an adult who was a healthcare worker with PCR-confirmed SARS-CoV-2 infection or an uninfected control (not recorded which). The CDR3 runs from the conserved cysteine through the conserved F or W. A D gene is named only where the DNA matches it firmly. Rows give clone size only sometimes, using once, few, many, or a class for an expanded clone.

v_call	d_call	j_call	clone_size	cdr3_aa	cdr3_nt
TRBV5-1	TRBD1	TRBJ1-1	many	CASSLVPDRGAEAFF	TGCGCCAGCAGCTTGGTACCCGACAGGGGGGCTGAAGCTTTCTTT
TRBV3-1	.	TRBJ1-6	many	CASSQRFTPLHF	TGTGCCAGCAGCCAACGCTTCACACCCCTCCACTTT
TRBV20-1	TRBD2	TRBJ2-3	.	CSAPETRTSQHLTDTQYF	TGCAGTGCTCCGGAGACTAGGACTAGCCAACACCTCACAGATACGCAGTATTTT
TRBV5-1	TRBD2	TRBJ2-1	few	CASSPGLAGVNEQFF	TGCGCCAGCAGCCCCGGGTTAGCGGGGGTCAATGAGCAGTTCTTC
TRBV4-3	TRBD1	TRBJ1-2	.	CASSQDRRGRGNGYTF	TGCGCCAGCAGCCAAGATCGGCGTGGCAGGGGGAATGGCTACACCTTC
TRBV20-1	.	TRBJ1-2	few	CSARDEAGRYTF	TGCAGTGCTAGAGATGAGGCAGGGCGCTACACCTTC
TRBV15	TRBD1	TRBJ1-1	many	CATATGNLNTEAFF	TGTGCCACAGCGACAGGGAATTTGAACACTGAAGCTTTCTTT
TRBV10-3	.	TRBJ2-1	.	CAISLLGHPDDEQFF	TGTGCCATCAGTCTACTGGGCCACCCCGATGATGAGCAGTTCTTC
TRBV18	.	TRBJ2-3	.	CASSPGLSADTQYF	TGTGCCAGCTCACCAGGCCTATCGGCAGATACGCAGTATTTT
TRBV29-1	TRBD1	TRBJ2-2	.	CSVVGTVLTGELFF	TGCAGCGTTGTGGGGACAGTCCTCACCGGGGAGCTGTTTTTT
TRBV6-2/TRBV6-3	.	TRBJ2-7	many	CASSYPPVNYEQYF	TGTGCCAGCAGTTACCCCCCCGTAAACTACGAGCAGTACTTC
TRBV7-7	.	TRBJ2-5	.	CASSSNAAEETQYF	TGTGCTAGCAGCTCCAATGCTGCAGAGGAGACCCAGTACTTC
TRBV20-1	TRBD1	TRBJ1-2	few	CSARYRGYGYTF	TGCAGTGCTAGGTACAGGGGTTATGGCTACACCTTC
TRBV30	.	TRBJ1-6	.	CAWSVSGGNSPLHF	TGTGCCTGGAGTGTATCGGGGGGTAATTCACCCCTCCACTTT
TRBV12-3/TRBV12-4	TRBD1	TRBJ1-6	many	CASSPKTGDNSPLHF	TGTGCCAGCAGCCCGAAGACAGGGGATAATTCACCCCTCCACTTT
TRBV4-3	.	TRBJ2-7	.	CASSQDRGQSYEQYF	TGCGCCAGCAGCCAAGATCGCGGACAGAGCTACGAGCAGTACTTC
TRBV5-1	.	TRBJ2-2	many	CASSFSTKNTGELFF	TGCGCCAGCAGCTTTTCGACTAAAAACACCGGGGAGCTGTTTTTT
TRBV5-1	.	TRBJ2-5	.	CASSLGPSRMGETQYF	TGCGCCAGCAGCTTGGGACCGTCGAGGATGGGAGAGACCCAGTACTTC
TRBV30	TRBD1	TRBJ2-7	.	CAWRDRDEQYF	TGTGCCTGGAGGGACAGGGACGAGCAGTACTTC
TRBV11-2	.	TRBJ1-1	few	CASGAGVGTEAFF	TGTGCCAGCGGGGCAGGGGTTGGCACTGAAGCTTTCTTT
TRBV6-5	.	TRBJ2-2	.	CASSVLTGERFF	TGTGCCAGCAGTGTATTAACCGGGGAGCGGTTTTTT
TRBV7-8	TRBD1	TRBJ2-1	few	CASSSLSQGAALGEQFF	TGTGCCAGCAGCTCCCTTTCTCAGGGGGCCGCCTTAGGGGAGCAGTTCTTC
TRBV12-3/TRBV12-4	.	TRBJ2-3	many	CASTPRSAGDTQYF	TGTGCCAGCACCCCTCGGTCTGCCGGAGATACGCAGTATTTT
TRBV10-2	.	TRBJ1-2	many	CASHGPRRLNYGYTF	TGCGCCAGCCATGGGCCAAGAAGGCTAAACTATGGCTACACCTTC
TRBV5-1	.	TRBJ1-6	.	CASSLSIGGLSPLHF	TGCGCCAGCAGCTTGAGTATTGGGGGACTTTCACCCCTCCACTTT
TRBV30	TRBD1	TRBJ1-2	.	CAWRGQGNYGYTF	TGTGCCTGGAGGGGACAGGGAAACTATGGCTACACCTTC
TRBV24-1	.	TRBJ2-3	.	CATSDDSLADTQYF	TGTGCCACCAGTGATGATTCATTGGCAGATACGCAGTATTTT
TRBV28	.	TRBJ2-7	few	CASSLTSEQYF	TGTGCCAGCAGTCTGACAAGCGAGCAGTACTTC
TRBV10-3	.	TRBJ1-3	many	CAIRADAYGNTIYF	TGTGCCATCAGAGCGGACGCCTATGGAAACACCATATATTTT
TRBV7-3	TRBD2	TRBJ2-1	many	CASSPVRASGNEQFF	TGTGCCAGCAGCCCGGTGAGGGCTAGCGGAAATGAGCAGTTCTTC
TRBV30	TRBD2	TRBJ2-3	few	CACGTSGAGFADTQYF	TGTGCCTGTGGGACTAGCGGGGCGGGGTTCGCAGATACGCAGTATTTT
TRBV6-2/TRBV6-3	.	TRBJ2-3	.	CASSYRVGPLADTQYF	TGTGCCAGCAGTTACCGGGTGGGACCTCTCGCAGATACGCAGTATTTT
TRBV12-3/TRBV12-4	.	TRBJ1-1	few	CASSKRSLNTEAFF	TGTGCCAGCAGCAAACGGTCCCTGAACACTGAAGCTTTCTTT
TRBV20-1	TRBD1	TRBJ2-7	.	CRGQGVTYEQYF	TGCAGAGGACAGGGGGTCACCTACGAGCAGTACTTC
TRBV7-9	.	TRBJ2-2	many	CASSFLERSLNTGELFF	TGTGCCAGCAGCTTCTTAGAGCGGTCTCTGAACACCGGGGAGCTGTTTTTT